These 14 T cell receptor beta chains share one sample of origin, sequenced in a study of tumor-infiltrating lymphocytes in oesophageal squamous cell carcinoma (dated by TCRdb to about 2016). The library was produced with PCR. The reads were generated on an Illumina HiSeq 2000. Using fastp at Q25 and MiXCR, TCRdb reprocessed the public reads and kept productive beta chains. Here each entry gathers all rows of one CDR3 protein and keeps the most common genes and DNA. Here the sample has some 21,000 distinct CDR3 sequences; roughly two fifths occur a single time. The ten largest account for 30% to 45% of the sample. What was sequenced was esophageal tumor tissue. The source is a male donor with esophageal squamous cell carcinoma.

This chain connects TRBV7-9 to TRBJ1-2, with 9 nucleotides matching TRBD1. This CDR3 has 17 residues. From germline, CDR1 is SEHNR and CDR2 FQNEAQ (reference sequence). V shed 4 bases and J 6 bases; nucleotides not matched to a gene: 15. The CDR3 DNA follows: TGTGCCAGCAGCTCACATATACCCGGACAGGGGAGGAATGGCTACACCTTC. Its protein product is CASSSHIPGQGRNGYTF.

A few counts support this clonotype. The rearrangement links TRBV18 to TRBJ1-1; D gene unclear. With 2 bases removed from V and 5 bases from J, the gap between germline ends came to 3 bases. Germline V lookup: CDR1 KGHSH, CDR2 LQKENI. CDR3 length: 11 amino acids. CDR3 amino acids: CASSPGTEAFF. The CDR3 nucleotides read TGTGCCAGCTCACCAGGAACTGAAGCTTTCTTT.

The sample holds many counts of this clonotype. This rearrangement joins TRBV12-3 or TRBV12-4 to TRBJ2-3, with unresolved D. Trimming took off 5 bases at V and 2 bases at J, with 11 bases between the two ends. The length of the CDR3 is 14 residues. The CDR3 sequence is CASSDVASTDTQYF. CDR3 nucleotide sequence: TGTGCCAGCAGTGACGTAGCATCCACAGATACGCAGTATTTT.

The chain recombines TRBV7-2 with TRBJ2-6, with 12 bases aligning to TRBD2. CDR1 is SGHTA, CDR2 FQGNSA, per germline. V shed 2 bases and J 4 bases; nucleotides not matched to a gene: 18. This CDR3 contains 22 residues. This CDR3 reads CASSLRIIGASGRAFGANVLTF. CDR3 sequence (DNA): TGTGCCAGCAGCTTACGAATCATCGGCGCTAGCGGGAGGGCCTTCGGGGCCAACGTCCTGACTTTC. Full variable domain (rest looked up from reference TRBV7-2 and TRBJ2-6): GAGVSQSPSNKVTEKGKDVELRCDPISGHTALYWYRQSLGQGLEFLIYFQGNSAPDKSGLPSDRFSAERTGGSVSTLTIQRTQQEDSAVYLCASSLRIIGASGRAFGANVLTFGAGSRLTVL.

A word on this clonotype: The conserved phenylalanine or tryptophan normally closing the CDR3 is absent here, so this likely arose from a read error. Because the CDR3's place on the DNA is in doubt, the DNA is left out and the CDR3 is given as listed by TCRdb. The rearrangement uses TRBV6-1 and TRBJ2-1. The CDR3 has 14 residues if both end residues are counted. Germline CDR1 and CDR2: MNHNS and SASEGT. The CDR3 is CASSDGIYGYTFGS.

The rearrangement links TRBV20-1 to TRBJ2-3; D is undetermined. The J call could be wrong; TRBJ2-7 is a better fit for the DNA end. Germline V gives CDR1 DFQATT, CDR2 SNEGSKA (reference sequence). The CDR3 sequence is 11 residues long. This CDR3 reads CSASLNYEQYF. CDR3 in DNA: TGCAGTGCTAGCCTTAATTACGAGCAGTACTTC.

Comment on this clonotype: A junction boundary mismatches the germline segment, possibly from a read error. V gene TRBV7-8 combines with J gene TRBJ2-5; tentative D call: TRBD1 (6 bases). The CDR3 covers 13 residues. From germline, CDR1 is SGHVS and CDR2 FQNEAQ. CDR3 amino acids: CASSPRGPTDRFF. CDR3 DNA: TGTGCCAGCAGTCCCAGGGGACCTACCGACCGGTTCTTC.

The V and J genes are TRBV12-3 or TRBV12-4 and TRBJ2-6; maybe TRBD2 (6 bases). The DNA end favors TRBJ2-1, so the J call may be wrong. This CDR3 contains 14 residues. CDR3 sequence reads: CASSDRDGGNEQFF. The CDR3 nucleotides read TGTGCCAGCAGTGACCGGGACGGGGGCAATGAGCAGTTCTTC.

This clonotype was found a few times. V and J are TRBV7-9 and TRBJ2-1, with D maybe TRBD2 (5 bases). The CDR3 covers 16 residues. CDR1 is SEHNR, CDR2 FQNEAQ, per germline (reference sequence). V was clipped by 0 bases and J by 5 bases, with 14 bases between them. DNA for the CDR3: TGTGCCAGCAGCTTAGCTTTCCGTCGTAGCGACAATGAGCAGTTCTTC. It codes for CASSLAFRRSDNEQFF.

As regards this clonotype: Possible read error: a much larger clone is one base away. This chain uses TRBV4-1 with TRBJ2-1, with 12 positions matching TRBD1. The last part of the DNA fits TRBJ2-7 better; the J call may be wrong. This CDR3 region has 17 residues. Looked up from germline, CDR1 is MGHRA and CDR2 is YSYEKL. The CDR3 coding sequence is TGCGCCAGCAGCCAAGCGACCGGGACAGGGGGCTACAATGAGCAGTACTTC. Residues: CASSQATGTGGYNEQYF.

This clonotype was observed many times. The V and J genes are TRBV6-1 and TRBJ2-7; no definite D call. CDR3 length: 11 residues. V lost 8 bases and J lost 0, with 5 bases in between. Germline CDR1 reads MNHNS; CDR2 reads SASEGT. The CDR3 nucleotides read TGTGCCAGCGGGTTCTCCTACGAGCAGTACTTC. It encodes CASGFSYEQYF.

This clonotype occurred many times. As DNA, the CDR3 is TGTGCCAGCAGAGCAGGGAGCCAAGAGACCCAGTACTTC. It yields the protein CASRAGSQETQYF. The rearrangement links TRBV2 to TRBJ2-5, with D possibly called TRBD1 or TRBD2 (5 bases each). This CDR3 is 13 amino acids long. Germline CDR1 SNHLY, CDR2 FYNNEI. V was clipped by 6 bases and J by 1 base, with 9 bases between them.

Relative to its sample, this clonotype is large. The chain has TRBV7-3 and TRBJ2-5; 10 bases align to TRBD2. Germline CDR1 and CDR2: SGHTA and FQGTGA. The CDR3 runs to 15 residues. The ends lost 5 bases at V and 5 bases at J; junction bases unmatched: 8. This CDR3 reads CASSPGTSDLETQYF. DNA of the CDR3: TGTGCCAGCAGCCCAGGGACTAGCGATCTCGAGACCCAGTACTTC.

Remarks on this clonotype: Just one base apart from a much larger clone, this may be a read error. This chain links TRBV14 with TRBJ2-7, with 12 bases matching TRBD2. The CDR3 runs to 17 residues. Germline CDR1 and CDR2: SGHDN and FVKESK. The V and J ends lost 3 bases and 5 bases, in that order; junction bases with no gene match: 11. CDR3 DNA: TGTGCCAGCAGCCATAGACGGCTAGCGGGAGGGCCCAACGAGCAGTACTTC. This sequence encodes CASSHRRLAGGPNEQYF.